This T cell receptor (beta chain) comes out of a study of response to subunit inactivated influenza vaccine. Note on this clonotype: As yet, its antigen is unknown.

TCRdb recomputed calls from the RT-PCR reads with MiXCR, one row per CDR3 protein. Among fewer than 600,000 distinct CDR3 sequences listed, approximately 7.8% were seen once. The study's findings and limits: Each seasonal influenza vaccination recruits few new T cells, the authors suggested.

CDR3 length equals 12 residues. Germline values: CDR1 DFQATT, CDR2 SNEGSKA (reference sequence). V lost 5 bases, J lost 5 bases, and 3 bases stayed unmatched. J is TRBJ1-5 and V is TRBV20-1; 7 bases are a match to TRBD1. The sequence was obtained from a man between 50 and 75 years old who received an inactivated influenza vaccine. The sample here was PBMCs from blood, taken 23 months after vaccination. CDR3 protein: CSASGGDQPQHF. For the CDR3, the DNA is TGCAGTGCTTCAGGGGGGGATCAGCCCCAGCATTTT.